Following are 27 T cell receptor beta chains from one sample sequenced in a study of tissue T cells after allogeneic stem cell transplantation. Clones were read by immunoSEQ multiplex PCR, and TCRdb kept only the in-frame ones, dropping some. This table holds about 48,000 clones, roughly 75% found once. The sample consisted of sorted cells pooled from one or two spleens. The receptors were sampled from a pool of C57BL/6 mice in good health.

On this clone: The germline and genes are mouse ones. The read halts 1 residue ahead of the CDR3 end, with the missing end drawn from the germline J gene. Other DNA sequences of this sample code for an identical CDR3. The rearrangement uses TRBV15 and TRBJ2-2; D is unclear. The CDR3 has 14 amino acids. Germline loops: CDR1 SGHND, CDR2 FRSKSL. V lost 1 base and J lost 0, with 3 bases in between. The CDR3: CASSLGANTGQLYF. Incomplete CDR3 DNA: TGTGCCAGCAGTTTAGGGGCAAACACCGGGCAGCTCTAC.

Comments on this clone: The germline and genes are mouse ones. Read data end 1 residue before the CDR3 end; the end is taken from the germline J gene. This chain links TRBV2 with TRBJ1-4, with D uncertain. Trimming left V 4 bases short and J 0 bases short, with 9 bases between. Looked up from germline, CDR1 is LGHNA and CDR2 is YSYQKL. The CDR3 totals 15 residues. CDR3 DNA, as far as it was read: TGTGCCAGCAGCCGCCAAAAAATTTCCAACGAAAGATTATTT. It encodes CASSRQKISNERLF. The full CDR3 sequence reads CASSRQKISNERLFF.

For this clone: The gene names given are mouse names. The CDR3 end is not reached by the read, which stops 1 residue before it; the germline J gene fills it in. The genes are TRBV12-2 and TRBJ1-6; D remains unclear. TRBJ1-6 is sorted into the ORF group, with uncertain function. Trimming cost V 0 bases and J 0 bases, with 5 bases left between them. The CDR3 has 15 amino acids. Germline CDR1 is SGHLS and CDR2 is HYDKME. CDR3 residues: CASSLENSYNSPLYF. The part of the CDR3 DNA that was read is TGTGCCAGCTCTCTCGAGAATTCCTATAATTCGCCCCTCTAC.

On this clone: Gene names and germline match the mouse. The read stops 1 residue short of the end of the CDR3; the missing end is completed from the germline J gene. The chain recombines TRBV13-2 with TRBJ1-4, with D perhaps TRBD1 (5 bases). This CDR3 is 14 amino acids long. Looked up from germline, CDR1 is NNHNN and CDR2 is SYGAGS (reference sequence). Between the trimmed V and J ends, which lost 0 bases and 5 bases, there was a span of 8 bases. The CDR3 loop reads CASGDAGRNERLFF. Incomplete CDR3 DNA: TGTGCCAGCGGTGATGCAGGGAGGAACGAAAGATTATTT.

This clone was counted only a few times. Genes and germline are mouse. The read halts 1 residue ahead of the CDR3 end, with the missing end drawn from the germline J gene. The rearrangement uses TRBV17 and TRBJ1-2; 7 bases align to TRBD1. The CDR3 runs to 13 residues. Germline loops: CDR1 MNHDT, CDR2 YYDKIL. The V and J ends lost 2 bases and 6 bases, in that order; junction bases with no gene match: 3. CDR3 sequence reads: CASSRQGDPDYTF. The sequenced CDR3 bases are TGTGCTAGCAGTAGACAGGGGGACCCCGACTACACC. Variable domain in full (rest from reference TRBV17 and TRBJ1-2): DTTVKQNPRYKLARVGKPVNLICSQTMNHDTMYWYQKKPNQAPKLLLFYYDKILNREADTFEKFQSSRPNNSFCSLYIGSAGLEYSAMYLCASSRQGDPDYTFGSGTRLLVI.

About this clone: Germline and genes: mouse. The read comes to an end 1 residue before the CDR3 does, leaving the germline J gene to fill in the end. This chain uses TRBV19 with TRBJ1-3, with TRBD1 matching over 8 bases. Trimming cost V 2 bases and J 0 bases; bases outside gene matches: 4. This CDR3 region has 16 residues. The germline CDR1 and CDR2 sequences are FNHDT and SITEND (reference sequence). The CDR3 spells CASSIQGARSGNTLYF. The covered CDR3 bases are TGTGCCAGCAGTATTCAGGGGGCCCGTTCTGGAAATACGCTCTAT.

In the case of this clone: Gene names are mouse gene names. CDR3 DNA (partial): TGTGCTAGCAGTCATTCGACAGGGGGCGGGAACACCGGGCAGCTCTAC. Amino acid sequence: CASSHSTGGGNTGQLY. The whole CDR3 protein reads CASSHSTGGGNTGQLYF. The J gene is TRBJ2-2, the V gene TRBV21; 10 bases agree with TRBD1. The read finishes 1 residue shy of the CDR3 end, and the germline J gene is used to complete it. TRBV21 is an ORF; its function is uncertain. The length of the CDR3 is 17 residues. J gave up 2 bases and V 3 bases, and 6 bases lay outside the gene matches.

Points on this clone: Gene names follow the mouse nomenclature. CDR3: CGAAGTTNSDYTF. CDR3 DNA, as far as it was read: TGTGGTGCCGCCGGGACAACAAACTCCGACTACACC. The rearrangement links TRBV20 to TRBJ1-2; weak D call: TRBD1 (6 bases). The read falls 1 residue short of the CDR3 end, and the missing part is taken from the germline J gene. The length of the CDR3 is 13 residues. CDR1 and CDR2 (germline): GFQATS, STVNSAI. With 6 bases removed from V and 0 bases from J, the gap between germline ends came to 11 bases.

As concerns this clone: These gene names are mouse names. The missing CDR3 end, 1 residue past where the read stops, is filled in from the germline J gene. This chain connects TRBV13-2 to TRBJ2-3; TRBD1 matches at 9 bases. This CDR3 spans 15 amino acids. Trimming cost V 2 bases and J 2 bases; bases outside gene matches: 3. The germline CDR1 and CDR2 sequences are NNHNN and SYGAGS (reference sequence). The sequenced part of the CDR3 DNA is TGTGCCAGCGGTGAAGGGACAGGGAATGCAGAAACGCTGTAT. Protein product: CASGEGTGNAETLY. The entire CDR3 protein reads CASGEGTGNAETLYF.

On this clone itself: Here the gene names and germline are mouse. From the germline J gene comes the end of the CDR3, since the read stops 1 residue before it. This chain joins TRBV3 and TRBJ1-4; TRBD1 matches at 7 bases. The ends lost 2 bases at V and 6 bases at J; junction bases unmatched: 3. Germline lookup yields CDR1 SNHLY and CDR2 FYNGKV (reference sequence). The CDR3 length is 14 residues. The DNA read from the CDR3 is TGTGCCAGCAGCTTACCCACAGGGGACGAAAGATTATTT. Residues: CASSLPTGDERLF. The CDR3 in full is CASSLPTGDERLFF.

Concerning this clone itself: Gene names and germline refer to mouse. The read halts 1 residue ahead of the CDR3 end, with the missing end drawn from the germline J gene. This sequence joins TRBV13-2 and TRBJ2-5; D may be TRBD2 (5 bases). The V end lost 2 bases, the J end lost 4 bases, and 11 bases lay between the germline ends. The CDR3 has 14 residues. Germline CDR1 NNHNN, CDR2 SYGAGS (reference sequence). CDR3 region: CASGELVGEDTQYF. The CDR3 bases that were read are TGTGCCAGCGGTGAGCTTGTTGGGGAAGACACCCAGTAC.

Concerning this clone: The gene names here belong to mouse. The sequenced part of the CDR3 DNA is TGTGCCAGCAGCCGGACAGACTATGAACAGTAC. This codes for CASSRTDYEQY. The complete CDR3 reads CASSRTDYEQYF. J is TRBJ2-7 and V is TRBV14; a weak D match, TRBD1 (6 bases). The read stops 1 residue short of the end of the CDR3; the missing end is completed from the germline J gene. Deletions cut 5 bases from V and 3 bases from J, with 9 bases between. The germline V gene has CDR1 SGHDT and CDR2 FRDEAV. The CDR3 extends over 12 amino acids.

Points on this clone: Genes and germline are mouse. Read coverage stops 1 residue before the CDR3 terminus; the germline J gene supplies the remainder. The rearrangement uses TRBV3 and TRBJ2-7, with D tentatively TRBD1 or TRBD2 (5 bases each). CDR1 and CDR2 from the germline V gene are SNHLY and FYNGKV (reference sequence). The CDR3 sequence is 14 residues long. The germline V and J ends were trimmed by 4 bases and 0 bases, with 10 bases remaining between them. The CDR3 region is CASSSGPSSYEQYF. The DNA read from the CDR3 is TGTGCCAGCAGCTCGGGACCGAGCTCCTATGAACAGTAC.

A remark on this clone: Genes and germline come from the mouse. The read ends 1 residue before the CDR3 terminus; that terminus is restored from the germline J gene. This chain connects TRBV26 to TRBJ2-1, with D unclear. V lost 6 bases and J lost 1, with 7 bases in between. This CDR3 is built from 13 residues. Germline CDR1 and CDR2: KGHPV and FQNQEV (reference sequence). CDR3 bases read: TGTGCCAGCAGCCTGGACAACTATGCTGAGCAGTTC. Translation: CASSLDNYAEQF. The complete CDR3 protein is CASSLDNYAEQFF.

This clone was observed a single time. Gene names are mouse gene names. The CDR3 loop reads CASSQDLPGGRAEQFF. The CDR3 DNA, read in part, is TGTGCCAGCAGCCAAGATCTTCCGGGGGGGAGGGCTGAGCAGTTC. This chain links TRBV2 with TRBJ2-1; 7 bases map to TRBD2. Read coverage stops 1 residue before the CDR3 terminus; the germline J gene supplies the remainder. This CDR3 is built from 16 residues. Trimming at V came to 0 bases and at J to 7 bases, leaving 9 bases not matched to a gene. Germline assignment: CDR1 LGHNA and CDR2 YSYQKL.

Points on this clone: Gene names refer to mouse genes. The sequenced fragment ends 1 residue before the CDR3 boundary, so the rest is inferred from the germline J gene. V gene TRBV13-1 combines with J gene TRBJ2-5, with 7 nucleotides matching TRBD1. After removal of 6 bases from V and 0 bases from J, the junction contained 4 bases not matched to a gene. The CDR3 contains 14 residues. Germline CDR1 is NSHNY and CDR2 is SYGAGN. CDR3 region: CASNRDSNQDTQYF. CDR3 DNA (partial): TGTGCCAGCAACCGGGACAGTAACCAAGACACCCAGTAC.

This clone showed up just once. The genes and germline here are from mouse. From the germline J gene comes the end of the CDR3, since the read stops 1 residue before it. The gene calls are TRBV3 and TRBJ2-4; D is unresolved. Between the trimmed V and J ends, which lost 4 bases and 0 bases, there was a span of 5 bases. The CDR3 loop spans 13 amino acids. CDR1 is SNHLY, CDR2 FYNGKV, per germline (reference sequence). The sequenced CDR3 bases are TGTGCCAGCAGCTCGAGGAGTCAAAACACCTTGTAC. It encodes CASSSRSQNTLY. The entire CDR3 protein is CASSSRSQNTLYF.

As to this clone: Any gene name here is a mouse gene name. The sequence runs out 1 residue before the end of the CDR3; the remainder is reconstructed from the germline J gene. V is TRBV19 and J is TRBJ2-3; TRBD2 agrees at 8 bases. Germline V gene data show CDR1 as FNHDT and CDR2 as SITEND (reference sequence). The CDR3 runs to 14 residues. The V gene end was trimmed by 1 base and the J gene end by 3 bases; junction bases not matched to a gene: 1. The covered CDR3 bases are TGTGCCAGCAGTATATGGGGGGGGGCAGAAACGCTGTAT. It specifies CASSIWGGAETLY. The full CDR3 protein is CASSIWGGAETLYF.

As regards this clone: Gene names refer to mouse genes. The read ends 1 residue before the CDR3 terminus; that terminus is restored from the germline J gene. J is TRBJ2-3 and V is TRBV3, with no clear D. CDR1 and CDR2 (germline): SNHLY, FYNGKV (reference sequence). The CDR3 totals 15 residues. Trimming took off 0 bases at V and 0 bases at J, with 7 bases between the two ends. CDR3: CASSLARESAETLYF. The DNA read from the CDR3 is TGTGCCAGCAGCTTAGCGAGGGAGAGTGCAGAAACGCTGTAT.

On this clone itself: Gene names follow the mouse nomenclature. The missing CDR3 end, 1 residue past where the read stops, is filled in from the germline J gene. This chain links TRBV16 with TRBJ2-4; 9 bases line up with TRBD2. The CDR3 contains 15 residues. Germline V gene data show CDR1 as SGHSA and CDR2 as FRNQAP. The V segment lost 0 bases and the J segment 5 bases; nucleotides outside the gene matches: 3. Partial CDR3 DNA: TGTGCAAGCAGCTTAGAATTGGGGGGGCGAAACACCTTGTAC. Translated, it gives CASSLELGGRNTLY. In full, the CDR3 is CASSLELGGRNTLYF.

As to this clone: Here the gene names and germline are mouse. The read terminates 1 residue before the CDR3 end, so the remaining end is supplied by the germline J gene. V usage is TRBV29 and J usage is TRBJ1-4, with D possibly matching TRBD1 (5 bases). V was clipped by 1 base and J by 7 bases, with 10 bases between them. The CDR3 totals 14 residues. Germline assignment: CDR1 MSHET and CDR2 SYDVDS. The CDR3 loop is CASSLYGAGERLFF. CDR3 DNA, as far as it was read: TGTGCTAGCAGTTTATACGGGGCTGGCGAAAGATTATTT.

As regards this clone: Mouse germline and gene names are used. The CDR3 end is not reached by the read, which stops 1 residue before it; the germline J gene fills it in. This chain uses TRBV13-2 with TRBJ2-4; D perhaps matches TRBD2 (6 bases). Germline CDR1 NNHNN, CDR2 SYGAGS (reference sequence). V lost 1 base and J 6 bases, leaving 6 bases between the germline ends. The CDR3 is 12 amino acids. The CDR3: CASGDTGNTLYF. The part of the CDR3 DNA that was read is TGTGCCAGCGGTGATACTGGGAACACCTTGTAC.

As to this clone: All gene names here are mouse names. The missing CDR3 end, 1 residue past where the read stops, is filled in from the germline J gene. The chain recombines TRBV24 with TRBJ2-4; D remains ambiguous. V was pared by 0 bases and J by 0 bases, with 10 bases between. The CDR3 consists of 16 residues. Germline V gene lookup returns CDR1 KGHTA and CDR2 FRNEEI. CDR3 sequence: CASSLYEGLSQNTLYF. The sequenced CDR3 bases are TGTGCCAGCAGTCTGTATGAAGGTCTTAGTCAAAACACCTTGTAC.

Of note for this clone: These gene names are mouse names. The CDR3 end falls 1 residue outside the read, so it is completed with the germline J gene. The V gene is TRBV16, the J gene TRBJ2-5; D gene uncertain. In germline, CDR1 is SGHSA, CDR2 FRNQAP. The CDR3 is 11 amino acids. Trimming stripped 0 bases from V and 8 bases from J, with 3 bases between. The CDR3 loop reads CASSLESTQYF. The sequenced part of the CDR3 DNA is TGTGCAAGCAGCTTAGAAAGCACCCAGTAC.

On this clone: Gene names and germline match the mouse. Coverage ceases 1 residue before the CDR3 finishes, and the germline J gene fills in the end. The genes are TRBV13-1 and TRBJ1-1; the D gene is possibly TRBD1 (5 bases). V shed 0 bases and J shed 3 bases, with 12 bases lying between them. The CDR3 loop spans 15 amino acids. CDR1 and CDR2 from the germline V gene are NSHNY and SYGAGN. The CDR3 reads CASSDAGGVDTEVFF. The CDR3 DNA, read in part, is TGTGCCAGCAGTGATGCCGGGGGAGTGGACACAGAAGTCTTC.

As for this clone: Gene names are mouse gene names. From the germline J gene comes the end of the CDR3, since the read stops 1 residue before it. This chain links TRBV3 with TRBJ2-4; D gene unclear. The CDR3 is made up of 13 amino acids. V lost 5 bases and J lost 0, with 6 bases in between. Germline lookup yields CDR1 SNHLY and CDR2 FYNGKV (reference sequence). The CDR3 sequence: CASSPNSQNTLYF. The covered CDR3 bases are TGTGCCAGCAGCCCGAATAGTCAAAACACCTTGTAC.

Regarding this clone: Germline and genes here are mouse. The DNA ends 1 residue before the CDR3 does, and the rest of the CDR3 is filled in from the germline J gene. V is TRBV15 and J is TRBJ2-2; D gene ambiguous. Germline loops: CDR1 SGHND, CDR2 FRSKSL. This CDR3 comprises 15 residues. Trimming removed 2 bases from V and 0 bases from J, with 7 bases in between. Incomplete CDR3 DNA: TGTGCCAGCAGTTTAATACACTCAAACACCGGGCAGCTCTAC. Protein product: CASSLIHSNTGQLY. The entire CDR3 protein is CASSLIHSNTGQLYF. The whole variable domain, remainder taken from reference TRBV15 and TRBJ2-2, is DAGVTQTPRHEVAEKGQTIILKCEPVSGHNDLFWYRQTKIQGLELLSYFRSKSLMEDGGAFKDRFKAEMLNSSFSTLKIQPTEPKDSAVYLCASSLIHSNTGQLYFGEGSKLTVL.